These T cell receptor beta chains were read from a single sample in a study of response to subunit inactivated influenza vaccine. TCRdb called the RT-PCR reads again in MiXCR, with one record for every CDR3 protein. Seen here are around 490,000 distinct CDR3 sequences, 7.5% to 8.5% observed once, and the top ten hold 10% to 15%. The specimen was PBMCs from blood, collected about 24 months after vaccination. Every receptor here comes from a man in his fifties or sixties who received an inactivated influenza vaccine. The CDR3 runs from the conserved cysteine through the conserved F or W.

V	J	CDR3
TRBV3-1	TRBJ2-1	CASSPASGILHNEQFF
TRBV10-3	TRBJ1-6	CATGGADRYNSPLHF
TRBV4-1	TRBJ1-1	CASSQFNGPNTEAFF
TRBV6-2/TRBV6-3	TRBJ2-2	CASSSAGELFF
TRBV6-1	TRBJ1-2	CASSELAGGYGYTF
TRBV27	TRBJ2-3	CASTLRGTDTQYF
TRBV4-1	TRBJ1-5	CASSQRHGSQPQHF
TRBV29-1	TRBJ2-5	CSVLSGGETQYF
TRBV6-5	TRBJ2-5	CASSSGGAGQETQYF
TRBV6-2/TRBV6-3	TRBJ2-3	CASSSESWDTQYF
TRBV6-2/TRBV6-3	TRBJ2-6	CASRPTAAGANVLTF
TRBV12-3/TRBV12-4	TRBJ2-7	CASKGGLGEQYF
TRBV10-3	TRBJ1-1	CATADRTNTEAFF
TRBV20-1	TRBJ2-7	CSAKGTGTHEQYF
TRBV7-9	TRBJ2-7	CASSDTPSYEQYF
TRBV30	TRBJ2-1	CAWGPSSYNEQFF
TRBV4-1	TRBJ2-3	CASSHPRPSGRGGGTDTQYF
TRBV20-1	TRBJ2-5	CSARPDRGETQYF
TRBV5-5	TRBJ2-4	CASSLEGGGDIQYF
TRBV6-1	TRBJ2-1	CASRETSGSFQAMFF
TRBV4-1	TRBJ1-1	CASSQEKIQGKTEAFF
TRBV20-1	TRBJ2-1	CSARTGESYNEQFF
TRBV3-1	TRBJ2-5	CASSPPGGRLETQYF
TRBV15	TRBJ2-5	CATSRGRGLKETQYF
TRBV7-9	TRBJ2-7	CASSRPGQGADYEQYF
TRBV7-2	TRBJ1-5	CASSSSGQGALFQPQHF
TRBV20-1	TRBJ2-7	CSARDPRLSSYEQYF
TRBV5-1	TRBJ1-4	CASSLSDSPNEKLFF
TRBV20-1	TRBJ2-3	CSARGTRTDTQYF
TRBV7-9	TRBJ1-1	CASITAGLNTEAFF
TRBV4-1	TRBJ2-1	CASSQPGTSGPYNEQFF
TRBV10-3	TRBJ2-1	CAISDSFDEQFF
TRBV12-3/TRBV12-4	TRBJ2-6	CASSFQNSGANVLTF
TRBV12-3/TRBV12-4	TRBJ2-1	CASSSRTNYNEQFF
TRBV20-1	TRBJ2-5	CSARVTGEETQYF
TRBV28	TRBJ2-7	CASSRTSYEQYF
TRBV4-2	TRBJ2-3	CASSQNREATDTQYF
TRBV20-1	TRBJ1-1	CSAKLTPGTAATEAFF
TRBV11-3	TRBJ2-3	CASSLGRSTDTQYF
TRBV4-3	TRBJ2-3	CASSQARSGATDTQYF
TRBV3-1	TRBJ2-5	CASRSDGETQYF
TRBV5-6	TRBJ1-4	CASSLRINGAEKLFF
TRBV27	TRBJ2-7	CASSSQTESYEQYF
TRBV6-1	TRBJ2-2	CASTGPGRDTGELFF
TRBV4-3	TRBJ2-7	CASSQVLGPYEQYF
TRBV6-5	TRBJ2-2	CASSSSAGTGGTGELFF
TRBV12-3/TRBV12-4	TRBJ2-3	CASSGTSGRGYRDTQYF
TRBV7-9	TRBJ1-2	CASTAGGQGFNTF
TRBV29-1	TRBJ1-4	CSAARQFNEKLFF
TRBV10-3	TRBJ2-1	CAIGNEQFF